Detailed here is one T cell receptor beta chain. No antigen is known for it. These data come from a study of T cell responses to AZD1222 COVID-19 vaccine. At the level of the study: Second-dose intervals of approximately 4 or approximately 12 weeks were pooled. General study points: Repertoires were obtained solely post-peak T cell response. Spike-specific TCR breadth and depth went up after people got two AZD1222 doses. The study found vaccine-associated CD4 TCRs spanning spike, dominant at 160-218 and 743-854.

TCRdb keeps only in-frame clones here, not all; method: immunoSEQ multiplex PCR. The data show approximately 27,000 clones, with around 90% seen just once and 1% to 1.5% held by the top ten. Deletions cut 2 bases from V and 8 bases from J, with 15 bases between. CDR1 is KGHSH and CDR2 is LQKENI in the germline V gene. This CDR3 is built from 15 residues. This receptor was obtained from an adult in good health. Sequences were derived from peripheral blood, sampled on day 0 of AZD1222 vaccination. The chain is built from TRBV18 and TRBJ1-4; tentatively, D is TRBD1 (5 bases). CDR3 nucleotides: TGTGCCAGCTCACCAGGGGCAGGGCTCGGGGAAAAACTGTTTTTT. Amino acid sequence: CASSPGAGLGEKLFF. The full variable domain, its missing parts supplied by reference TRBV18 and TRBJ1-4, is NAGVMQNPRHLVRRRGQEARLRCSPMKGHSHVYWYRQLPEEGLKFMVYLQKENIIDESGMPKERFSAEFPKEGPSILRIQQVVRGDSAAYFCASSPGAGLGEKLFFGSGTQLSVL.